This T cell receptor beta chain was captured by sequencing in a study of T cell repertoires in cytomegalovirus infection. Whole-study context: Public TCR beta signatures indicated both CMV infection and matching HLA type.

There are 13 residues in the CDR3. Germline V gene data show CDR1 as ENHRY and CDR2 as SYGVKD. Trimming removed 7 bases at V and 2 bases at J, with 10 bases between. MiXCR, applied by TCRdb to the reads, yields one record per CDR3 protein. Of 170,000 or so distinct CDR3 sequences listed, 14% are singletons. The sequenced material came from PBMCs. The source is a human donor in good health (CMV status not recorded). Some clones in this sample may be carry-over from other donors' samples. This chain joins TRBV10-3 and TRBJ2-3; no firm D call. In DNA, the CDR3 is TGTGCCATCACGGGCAGGAACACAGATACGCAGTATTTT. It codes for CAITGRNTDTQYF.